Below are 2 T cell receptor beta chains sequenced from a single sample in a study of neoadjuvant nivolumab and ipilimumab in lung cancer. The table came from immunoSEQ multiplex PCR; TCRdb's copy has only in-frame clones and leaves some out. There are 40,000 to 55,000 clones in the sample; 75% to 90% occur only once, and about 4% lies in the top ten. This sample comprised blood, obtained before neoadjuvant nivolumab, alone or with ipilimumab. The receptors were gathered from an adult with non-small cell lung cancer. Some clones in this sample may be carry-over from other donors' samples.

The chain couples TRBV7-9 to TRBJ1-2; D is possibly TRBD1 (5 bases). V was trimmed by 6 bases and J by 8 bases, leaving 22 bases between them. The germline V gene has CDR1 SEHNR and CDR2 FQNEAQ (reference sequence). CDR3 length equals 15 residues. The CDR3 is CASRTGTAVFGGYTF. In DNA form, the CDR3 reads TGTGCCAGCAGGACCGGGACTGCGGTTTTTGGGGGCTACACCTTC.

The V call is TRBV12-5, the J call TRBJ2-4, with D tentatively TRBD1 (7 bases). CDR3 length: 13 residues. Deletions cut 5 bases from V and 9 bases from J, with 14 bases between. Germline V gene sequence: CDR1 LGHNT, CDR2 FRNRAP. The CDR3 DNA follows: TGTGCTAGTGGTAAAAGACAGGGAGGCATTCAGTACTTC. Amino acids: CASGKRQGGIQYF.